Shown below are 6 T cell receptor beta chains from a single sample sequenced in a study of T-cell reconstitution after alpha-beta-depleted transplantation in children. Preparation of the TCRbeta library used unique molecular identifiers. TCRdb re-analysed the PCR reads in MiXCR, keeping a single row per CDR3 protein. In the table there are 750,000 to 950,000 distinct CDR3 sequences, around 17% of which are singletons. The sample consisted of PBMCs, mostly from graft donor cells, taken 360 days after TCRalphabeta/CD19-depleted stem cell transplant. These receptors originate from a male patient between 5 and 17 years old who had a stem cell transplant for acute lymphoblastic leukemia, so the T cells may come from the graft donor.

This clonotype has a handful of counts. The rearrangement links TRBV7-3 to TRBJ2-7, with D perhaps TRBD1 (5 bases). The CDR3 loop spans 13 amino acids. Looked up from germline, CDR1 is SGHTA and CDR2 is FQGTGA. V gave up 8 bases and J gave up 5 bases, with 16 bases separating them. In nucleotides, the CDR3 is TGTGCCAGCTTATCGCAGGGATCGGACGAGCAGTACTTC. This sequence encodes CASLSQGSDEQYF.

The chain employs TRBV4-1 and TRBJ2-7; 8 bases fit TRBD2. There are 15 residues in the CDR3. Trimming took 7 bases from V and 4 from J; bases not matched to a gene: 12. Germline CDR1 is MGHRA and CDR2 is YSYEKL. The CDR3 is CASILPGGAAYEQYF. The DNA of the CDR3 is TGCGCCAGCATCCTCCCCGGGGGGGCTGCTTACGAGCAGTACTTC.

The table lists this clonotype with a few counts. The chain links TRBV7-9 to TRBJ2-7; D remains ambiguous. CDR1 is SEHNR and CDR2 is FQNEAQ in the germline V gene (reference sequence). This CDR3 contains 13 residues. The V end was cut by 8 bases, the J end by 5 bases, with 16 bases between. CDR3 sequence (DNA): TGTGCCAGCTCCGGGTTAAGGGTCCACGAGCAGTACTTC. Its translation: CASSGLRVHEQYF.

This chain connects TRBV11-2 to TRBJ2-1; 7 nucleotides agree with TRBD2. With 2 bases clipped from V and 6 bases from J, the junction kept 13 bases outside the gene matches. Germline V gives CDR1 SGHAT, CDR2 FQNNGV. The CDR3 is 17 amino acids. CDR3 DNA sequence: TGTGCCAGCAGCTTATGGCCGGAACTAGCGCTCCCCAATGAGCAGTTCTTC. Its translation is CASSLWPELALPNEQFF.

The chain links TRBV18 to TRBJ2-1; D gene unclear. There are 16 residues in the CDR3. The V and J ends lost 4 bases and 2 bases respectively, with 15 bases between them. Per germline, CDR1 KGHSH and CDR2 LQKENI. The CDR3 bases are TGTGCCAGCTCACGGCTGGTACCCGATCCCTACAATGAGCAGTTCTTC. Its protein is CASSRLVPDPYNEQFF.

This clonotype was recorded many times. This chain joins TRBV15 and TRBJ2-2; 8 nucleotides agree with TRBD2. In germline, CDR1 is LNHNV, CDR2 YYDKDF (reference sequence). The CDR3 is made up of 14 amino acids. The J segment lost 5 bases and the V segment lost 4 bases, leaving 3 bases of the junction unmatched. The CDR3 DNA is TGTGCCACCAGCATAGGACTAGCTACCGGGGAGCTGTTTTTT. Protein: CATSIGLATGELFF.